Presented here are 17 T cell receptor beta chains from one specimen sequenced in a study of graft-versus-host responses after intestinal transplantation. These TCRs' antigens remain unknown. Here immunoSEQ multiplex PCR was the method, and the copy in TCRdb shows in-frame clones only, minus some. The sample contains under 90,000 clones, roughly 90% of which appear only once. This material consisted of unstimulated CD8+ T cells sorted from spleen or lymph node cells, taken before transplant. The receptors originated from a human donor who was the organ donor for an intestinal transplant.

This sequence joins TRBV5-8 and TRBJ1-1; D call uncertain. The V end was cut by 0 bases, the J end by 2 bases, with 17 bases between. The length of the CDR3 is 17 residues. CDR1 and CDR2 (germline): SGHTS, YDEGEE. The CDR3 loop is CASSLGHTKEGNTEAFF. CDR3 in DNA: TGTGCCAGCAGCTTGGGCCACACAAAGGAGGGCAACACTGAAGCTTTCTTT.

The chain has TRBV7-8 and TRBJ1-2; unclear D gene. The CDR3 is 15 amino acids. Germline V gene data show CDR1 as SGHVS and CDR2 as FQNEAQ. The germline V and J ends were trimmed by 5 bases and 4 bases, with 17 bases remaining between them. The CDR3 DNA reads TGTGCCAGCAGCCAAAAACATTCTAGCTCCTATGGCTACACCTTC. This sequence encodes CASSQKHSSSYGYTF.

V and J are TRBV29-1 and TRBJ2-2, with 10 nucleotides matching TRBD1. The CDR3 has 14 residues. V was pared by 6 bases and J by 5 bases, with 6 bases of the junction left unmatched. Germline CDR1 reads SQVTM; CDR2 reads ANQGSEA. DNA for the CDR3: TGCAGCGTGCGACAGGGGGCGGAAACCGGGGAGCTGTTTTTT. It is translated as CSVRQGAETGELFF.

For the CDR3, the DNA is TGTGCCAGCAGTTTAGGCCTAGGGGTAAGGGAGCAGTTCTTC. Protein: CASSLGLGVREQFF. The genes are TRBV27 and TRBJ2-1; TRBD1 is a possible D gene (5 bases). This CDR3 contains 14 residues. Trimming shortened V by 2 bases and J by 10 bases, and 15 bases separated the two germline ends. CDR1 MNHEY and CDR2 SMNVEV come from the germline V gene (reference sequence).

In this sample, this clone turned up a few times. The chain uses TRBV5-6 and TRBJ1-6, with 8 positions matching TRBD1. V gave up 0 bases and J gave up 9 bases; unmatched junction bases: 2. Germline V gives CDR1 SGHDT, CDR2 YYEEEE. This CDR3 is built from 14 residues. The CDR3 region is CASSLVTGVSPLHF. The CDR3 DNA sequence: TGTGCCAGCAGCTTGGTGACAGGGGTTTCACCCCTCCACTTT. Full variable domain (missing parts from reference TRBV5-6 and TRBJ1-6): DAGVTQSPTHLIKTRGQQVTLRCSPKSGHDTVSWYQQALGQGPQFIFQYYEEEERQRGNFPDRFSGHQFPNYSSELNVNALLLGDSALYLCASSLVTGVSPLHFGNGTRLTVT.

This clone was recorded a few times. The CDR3 loop reads CASSQDRGLPSYNEQFF. DNA for the CDR3: TGTGCCAGCAGCCAAGACAGGGGGCTCCCCTCCTACAATGAGCAGTTCTTC. The genes are TRBV4-2 and TRBJ2-1; TRBD1 matches at 8 bases. The CDR3 contains 17 residues. V shed 0 bases, J shed 0 bases, and the junction held 4 bases outside the gene matches. The V gene's germline CDR1 is LGHNA and CDR2 YNFKEQ.

The chain carries TRBV7-8 and TRBJ1-2; a weak D match, TRBD1 (5 bases). The ends were cut back, 1 base at V and 2 bases at J, with 8 bases in the middle. The V gene's germline CDR1 is SGHVS and CDR2 FQNEAQ. CDR3 length: 14 amino acids. In DNA, the CDR3 is TGTGCCAGCAGCTTAGGAACAGGAAACTATGGCTACACCTTC. Residues: CASSLGTGNYGYTF.

In this sample, this clone turned up once. The gene calls are TRBV19 and TRBJ1-2; D ambiguous. Trimming took off 7 bases at V and 4 bases at J, with 16 bases between the two ends. From germline, CDR1 is LNHDA and CDR2 SQIVND (reference sequence). This CDR3 contains 14 residues. CDR3 protein: CASTPGNLIYGYTF. The CDR3 bases are TGTGCCAGTACCCCAGGAAATTTAATCTATGGCTACACCTTC.

The CDR3 coding sequence is TGTGCCACCAGGTCGGTCTCTGGAAACACCATATATTTT. Amino acid sequence: CATRSVSGNTIYF. The V call is TRBV15, the J call TRBJ1-3, with D hard to call. CDR1 is LNHNV, CDR2 YYDKDF, per germline (reference sequence). The V and J ends lost 6 bases and 0 bases respectively, with 6 bases between them. The CDR3 sequence is 13 residues long.

The chain couples TRBV7-2 to TRBJ2-5; 9 bases line up with TRBD1. Germline CDR1 SGHTA, CDR2 FQGNSA. This CDR3 spans 12 amino acids. The J segment lost 10 bases and the V segment lost 6 bases, leaving 6 bases of the junction unmatched. The CDR3 DNA follows: TGTGCCAGCAGTTGGACAGGGGATCACCAGTACTTC. This sequence encodes CASSWTGDHQYF.

The chain has TRBV2 and TRBJ1-5; no firm D call. Per germline, CDR1 SNHLY and CDR2 FYNNEI. Trimming shortened V by 6 bases and J by 7 bases, and 16 bases separated the two germline ends. This CDR3 spans 14 amino acids. CDR3 in amino acids: CASRVIGFGQPQHF. The DNA for the CDR3 is TGTGCCAGCAGGGTGATAGGTTTCGGGCAGCCCCAGCATTTT.

This clone occurred once. This CDR3 reads CASSSYLFWVATESLDYTF. CDR3 coding DNA: TGTGCCAGCAGCTCATATTTATTTTGGGTCGCGACTGAGAGTCTTGACTACACCTTC. The gene calls are TRBV7-2 and TRBJ1-2; D unresolved. The CDR3 loop spans 19 amino acids. Germline CDR1 is SGHTA and CDR2 is FQGNSA. Trimming removed 4 bases from V and 10 bases from J, with 34 bases in between.

This chain connects TRBV7-6 to TRBJ2-7; the match to TRBD2 covers 12 bases. The CDR3 is made up of 14 amino acids. Trimming removed 5 bases from V and 7 bases from J; junction bases left unmatched: 6. Germline values: CDR1 SGHVS, CDR2 FNYEAQ. The CDR3 region is CASSRMTSGGEQYV. DNA for the CDR3: TGTGCCAGCAGCCGAATGACTAGCGGGGGAGAGCAGTACGTC.

The chain is built from TRBV19 and TRBJ2-7; D is unclear. The V end was cut by 5 bases, the J end by 3 bases, with 11 bases between. Per germline, CDR1 LNHDA and CDR2 SQIVND (reference sequence). The CDR3 is 13 amino acids. Here the CDR3 DNA reads TGTGCCAGTAGTCCCCGACTGAACTACGAGCAGTACGTC. This translates into CASSPRLNYEQYV.

The CDR3 coding sequence is TGTGCCAGCTGGCGGGACAGGGAGAACACTGAAGCTTTCTTT. Protein sequence: CASWRDRENTEAFF. This chain links TRBV6-5 with TRBJ1-1, with 9 bases that match TRBD1. The germline V gene encodes CDR1 MNHEY and CDR2 SVGAGI. This CDR3 has 14 amino acids. Losses at the gene ends were 8 bases for V and 1 base for J; bases not matched to a gene: 5.

This clone was picked up one time. This chain connects TRBV12-5 to TRBJ1-1, with a weak D call TRBD1 (6 bases). Germline V gene data show CDR1 as LGHNT and CDR2 as FRNRAP. V was clipped by 4 bases and J by 5 bases, with 23 bases between them. The CDR3 has 17 residues. The CDR3 region is CASGSTTGWWSWTEAFF. The CDR3 DNA is TGTGCTAGTGGTTCCACCACAGGGTGGTGGAGTTGGACTGAAGCTTTCTTT.

The gene calls are TRBV9 and TRBJ1-3, with TRBD1 as a possible D gene (5 bases). The CDR3 sequence is 16 residues long. Germline values: CDR1 SGDLS, CDR2 YYNGEE. Deletions cut 1 base from V and 0 bases from J, with 11 bases between. The CDR3 bases are TGTGCCAGCAGCGTACGGGACTGGAGCTCTGGAAACACCATATATTTT. Translated, it gives CASSVRDWSSGNTIYF.